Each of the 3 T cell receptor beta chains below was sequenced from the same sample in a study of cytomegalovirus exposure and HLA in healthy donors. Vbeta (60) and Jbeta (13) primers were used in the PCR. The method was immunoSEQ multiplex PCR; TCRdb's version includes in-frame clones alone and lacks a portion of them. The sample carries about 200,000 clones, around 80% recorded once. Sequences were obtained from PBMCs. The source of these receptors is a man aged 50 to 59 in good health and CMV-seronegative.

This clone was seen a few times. The CDR3 DNA follows: TGTGCCTGGACCTCCCTCCGGGAGGCAACTAATGAAAAACTGTTTTTT. It codes for CAWTSLREATNEKLFF. The V and J genes are TRBV30 and TRBJ1-4; D remains ambiguous. Germline CDR1 GTSNPN, CDR2 SVGIG (reference sequence). CDR3 length: 16 amino acids. V was trimmed by 4 bases and J by 0 bases, leaving 15 bases between them.

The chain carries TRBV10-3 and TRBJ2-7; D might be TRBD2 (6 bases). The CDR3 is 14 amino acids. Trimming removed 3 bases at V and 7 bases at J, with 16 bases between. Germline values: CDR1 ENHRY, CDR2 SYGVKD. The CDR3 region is CAISDNGRRTEQYF. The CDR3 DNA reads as TGTGCCATCAGTGATAACGGGAGACGCACGGAGCAGTACTTC.

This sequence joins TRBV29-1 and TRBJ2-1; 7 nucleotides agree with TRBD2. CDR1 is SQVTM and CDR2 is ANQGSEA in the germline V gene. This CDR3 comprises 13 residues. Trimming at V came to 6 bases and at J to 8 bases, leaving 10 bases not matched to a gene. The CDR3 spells CSVGVSSGYEQFF. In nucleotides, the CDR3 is TGCAGCGTGGGTGTGAGTAGCGGGTATGAGCAGTTCTTC.